What follows is one T cell receptor beta chain and its context. Its antigen is as yet unknown. This may come from a read error, since a much larger clone is one base off. The CDR3 does not end in the conserved phenylalanine or tryptophan, so this is likely a read error. The record originates from a study of regulatory T cells in long-lasting Graves disease. Time point described: newly diagnosed GD, antithyroid drugs for less than 3 months. From PBMCs, RNA was extracted and then used to make the TCR library. General study findings and limits: Newly diagnosed patients had higher TCR diversity than persistent Graves' patients did.

For TCR beta, libraries came from iRepertoire HTBI primers and Arm-PCR of CDR3 regions. TCRdb used MiXCR to reprocess the multiplex PCR reads, holding one entry per CDR3 protein. The table includes under 700,000 distinct CDR3 sequences, about 16% detected once. This CDR3 is 18 amino acids long. After removal of 1 base from V and 5 bases from J, the junction contained 12 bases not matched to a gene. CDR1 and CDR2 from the germline V gene are SEHNR and FQNEAQ (reference sequence). The sample also formed part of further work on T cells in Graves' hyperthyroidism and ophthalmopathy. From that paper: Among clonotypes expanded in thyroid above 0.001, most were also found in blood.

The chain has TRBV7-9 and TRBJ2-3, with 10 nucleotides matching TRBD2. The receptor comes from a woman aged 35 to 59 with Graves disease. Sequences were derived from peripheral blood mononuclear cells (PBMCs), sampled at new diagnosis, from a patient treated with antithyroid drugs. The CDR3 sequence: CASSLEVWASGGRDTQYS. CDR3 coding DNA: TGTGCCAGCAGCTTAGAGGTCTGGGCTAGCGGGGGACGAGATACGCAGTATTCT.